The text below deals with one TCR beta chain. These data come from a study of blood T cell repertoires in COVID-19. The CDR3 is 11 amino acids. Germline loops: CDR1 SGHDT, CDR2 YYEEEE. V was clipped by 1 base and J by 3 bases, with 2 bases between them. Only in-frame clones appear in the TCRdb table, and some are missing; sequencing was by immunoSEQ multiplex PCR. The sample contains about 57,000 clones, more than 75% of which appear only once. The sequenced material came from peripheral blood. The chain uses TRBV5-6 and TRBJ2-7; unclear D gene. The source is a woman aged 55-70 years with acute or convalescent COVID-19. As DNA, the CDR3 is TGTGCCAGCAGCTTGTACTACGAGCAGTACTTC. It yields the protein CASSLYYEQYF. Combining the CDR3 with reference TRBV5-6 and TRBJ2-7 gives the whole variable domain DAGVTQSPTHLIKTRGQQVTLRCSPKSGHDTVSWYQQALGQGPQFIFQYYEEEERQRGNFPDRFSGHQFPNYSSELNVNALLLGDSALYLCASSLYYEQYFGPGTRLTVT.